This T cell receptor (beta chain) was recorded in a study of immune evolution from preneoplasia to lung adenocarcinoma. Repertoires were generated with immunoSEQ multiplex PCR, while TCRdb's copy carries only in-frame clones and drops some. The profile shows 9,000 to 10,000 clones, 88% of them singletons. Deletions cut 2 bases from V and 7 bases from J, with 15 bases between. Germline V gives CDR1 GTSNPN, CDR2 SVGIG (reference sequence). The CDR3 extends over 13 amino acids. With respect to this clone: Its cognate antigen is unknown.

Study-level results: Top clone frequencies peaked in normal lung, apparently declining through invasive adenocarcinoma.

Resections took place in Japan or China from the mid-2010s to the late 2010s. Macro-dissection enriched premalignant or tumor cells before nucleic acid extraction. Sequences were obtained from FFPE invasive lung adenocarcinoma tissue. This chain connects TRBV30 to TRBJ2-7; D uncertain. The receptor's source is a person aged 70 to 85 with invasive lung adenocarcinoma. Some clones in this sample may be carry-over from other donors' samples. The CDR3 DNA sequence: TGTGCCTGGAGTCCCTCCCGTTACTGGGAGCAGTACTTC. It yields the protein CAWSPSRYWEQYF. Based on the CDR3 plus reference TRBV30 and TRBJ2-7, the full variable domain is SQTIHQWPATLVQPVGSPLSLECTVEGTSNPNLYWYRQAAGRGLQLLFYSVGIGQISSEVPQNLSASRPQDRQFILSSKKLLLSDSGFYLCAWSPSRYWEQYFGPGTRLTVT.